This T cell receptor beta chain was retrieved from a study of Ad26.COV2.S vaccination and SARS-CoV-2 variants. Treatment: 19 received Ad26.COV2.S at low or high dose, single or two shots; several received placebo; per-sample allocation not given. All samples were drawn on day 63, counting from the first vaccine or placebo injection. What was given as vaccine was an Ad26 vector encoding Wuhan-strain SARS-CoV-2 spike. Assay: immunoSEQ multiplex PCR; the TCRdb copy retains only in-frame clones and omits some. Among about 350,000 clones listed, about 88% were seen once. The CDR3 runs to 13 residues. V shed 4 bases, J shed 4 bases, and the junction held 3 bases outside the gene matches. The germline V gene encodes CDR1 MNHEY and CDR2 SVGEGT.

The sample consisted of peripheral blood, taken in a trial of Ad26.COV2.S vaccine versus placebo. The clonotype comes from a person between 18 and 65 years old who received the Ad26.COV2.S COVID-19 vaccine or a placebo. V and J are TRBV6-2 or TRBV6-3 and TRBJ1-2; TRBD1 agrees at 7 bases. CDR3 coding DNA: TGTGCCAGCAGTTTCACAGGGGTCTATGGCTACACCTTC. Its protein is CASSFTGVYGYTF.